This record concerns one T cell receptor beta chain sequence. The antigen is undetermined. This record comes from a study of cytomegalovirus exposure and HLA in healthy donors. Study at large: An early data release held approximately 80 million unique TCRs from HLA-typed donors.

Regarding the study as a whole: Cytomegalovirus association was listed for 150 to 200 TCR beta chains.

60 Vbeta and 13 Jbeta primers were used in PCR. The repertoire was sequenced with immunoSEQ multiplex PCR; TCRdb's copy has only in-frame clones and lacks some. The table records about 130,000 clones, roughly 70% of them present only once. The receptor was derived from a man between 35 and 55 years old in good health and CMV-seropositive. Sequencing used PBMCs.

In DNA, the CDR3 is TGCGCCAGCAGCTCGACTAGCGGCACAGATACGCAGTATTTT. Protein: CASSSTSGTDTQYF. This chain connects TRBV5-1 to TRBJ2-3; 8 nucleotides match TRBD2. Trimming cost V 3 bases and J 1 base; bases outside gene matches: 1. The CDR3 sequence is 14 residues long. CDR1 is SGHRS, CDR2 YFSETQ, per germline. Full variable domain (outside the CDR3, taken from reference TRBV5-1 and TRBJ2-3): KAGVTQTPRYLIKTRGQQVTLSCSPISGHRSVSWYQQTPGQGLQFLFEYFSETQRNKGNFPGRFSGRQFSNSRSEMNVSTLELGDSALYLCASSSTSGTDTQYFGPGTRLTVL.